A single sample is the source of the 10 T cell receptor beta chains below, sequenced in a study of blood T cell repertoires in COVID-19. TCRdb's table, derived via immunoSEQ multiplex PCR, lists solely in-frame clones and lacks some. The sample lists 130,000 to 150,000 clones, 81% occurring once. The sample taken for sequencing was peripheral blood. Receptors originate from a human donor in a cohort sampled during active COVID-19.

J is TRBJ2-3 and V is TRBV6-1; D possibly corresponds to TRBD1 (6 bases). This CDR3 comprises 18 residues. The V end was cut by 3 bases, the J end by 0 bases, with 19 bases between. Germline V lookup: CDR1 MNHNS, CDR2 SASEGT. In nucleotides, the CDR3 is TGTGCCAGCAGTGAGCCTCGTTGGACAGCAACTAGCACAGATACGCAGTATTTT. Translating it yields CASSEPRWTATSTDTQYF.

The V gene is TRBV7-2, the J gene TRBJ2-7, with 9 bases lining up with TRBD2. J was trimmed by 5 bases and V by 3 bases; bases with no gene match: 8. The CDR3 covers 15 residues. Germline V CDR1 and CDR2: SGHTA, FQGNSA. The CDR3 DNA reads TGTGCCAGCAGCTTTAGCGGGAGTCTAGGAAACGAGCAGTACTTC. The encoded protein is CASSFSGSLGNEQYF.

The rearrangement uses TRBV9 and TRBJ1-1, with D uncertain. The V end was cut by 3 bases, the J end by 0 bases, with 12 bases between. CDR3 length equals 15 residues. CDR1 SGDLS and CDR2 YYNGEE come from the germline V gene. The CDR3 nucleotides read TGTGCCAGCAGCGCAGCCGGGGATTTGAACACTGAAGCTTTCTTT. This translates into CASSAAGDLNTEAFF.

The chain employs TRBV27 and TRBJ2-7, with a possible D match to TRBD1 (5 bases). V shed 4 bases and J shed 0 bases, with 7 bases lying between them. Germline loops: CDR1 MNHEY, CDR2 SMNVEV (reference sequence). The CDR3 extends over 13 amino acids. As DNA, the CDR3 is TGTGCCAGCAGTTGGGGCAACTCCTACGAGCAGTACTTC. This translates into CASSWGNSYEQYF.

This clone was detected only once. The CDR3 region has the DNA TGTGCCAGCAACGAGCCGGGACAGGGGGACTACGAGCAGTACTTC. Amino acids: CASNEPGQGDYEQYF. The chain has TRBV21-1 and TRBJ2-7; the table names TRBD1, a call not compared with the DNA. TRBV21-1 is listed as a pseudogene. This CDR3 has 15 amino acids.

The V gene is TRBV9, the J gene TRBJ2-7, with a possible D match to TRBD2 (5 bases). Germline-derived CDR1 and CDR2 are SGDLS and YYNGEE. The ends were cut back, 4 bases at V and 1 base at J, with 12 bases in the middle. The CDR3 contains 14 residues. CDR3 bases: TGTGCCAGCAGCTCTGCTAGCTCTTCCTACGAGCAGTACTTC. This gives the protein CASSSASSSYEQYF.

The chain is built from TRBV19 and TRBJ2-7; D is perhaps TRBD1 (6 bases). Trimming left V 4 bases short and J 2 bases short, with 12 bases between. The CDR3 runs 14 residues. Germline V CDR1 and CDR2: LNHDA, SQIVND (reference sequence). CDR3 residues: CASSRGQPPYEQYF. The CDR3, as DNA: TGTGCCAGTAGTAGGGGACAACCACCCTACGAGCAGTACTTC.

The rearrangement joins TRBV19 to TRBJ2-1; D may be TRBD2 (6 bases). V was shortened by 7 bases and J by 6 bases, with 19 bases between the two germline ends. The germline V gene encodes CDR1 LNHDA and CDR2 SQIVND (reference sequence). The CDR3 runs 15 residues. The CDR3 bases are TGTGCCAGTACTAGCAGGGTAACTAGCCCCAATGAGCAGTTCTTC. This gives the protein CASTSRVTSPNEQFF.

In regard to this clone: The same CDR3 can be traced to other DNA sequences in this sample. The V and J genes are TRBV28 and TRBJ2-1; 9 nucleotides line up with TRBD2. The J segment lost 3 bases and the V segment lost 2 bases, leaving 5 bases of the junction unmatched. This CDR3 spans 16 amino acids. Germline V gene data show CDR1 as MDHEN and CDR2 as SYDVKM. The CDR3 nucleotides read TGTGCCAGCAGTTTAGGTAGACTAGCGGTCTACAATGAGCAGTTCTTC. It specifies CASSLGRLAVYNEQFF.

This rearrangement joins TRBV9 to TRBJ1-2; perhaps TRBD1 as D (6 bases). This CDR3 has 16 amino acids. Trimming stripped 0 bases from V and 2 bases from J, with 14 bases between. Looked up from germline, CDR1 is SGDLS and CDR2 is YYNGEE. The CDR3 DNA sequence: TGTGCCAGCAGCGTAGGCTTCGGGACAATGAACTATGGCTACACCTTC. Its translation: CASSVGFGTMNYGYTF.